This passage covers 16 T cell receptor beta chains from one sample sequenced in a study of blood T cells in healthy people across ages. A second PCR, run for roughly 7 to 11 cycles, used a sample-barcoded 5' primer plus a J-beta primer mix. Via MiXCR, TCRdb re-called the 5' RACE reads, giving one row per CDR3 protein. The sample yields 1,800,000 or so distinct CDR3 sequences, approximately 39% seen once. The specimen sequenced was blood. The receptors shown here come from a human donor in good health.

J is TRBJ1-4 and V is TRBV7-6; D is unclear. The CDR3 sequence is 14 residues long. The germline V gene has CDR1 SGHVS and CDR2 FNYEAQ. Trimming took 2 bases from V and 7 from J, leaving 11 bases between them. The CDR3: CASSLRRAGEKLFF. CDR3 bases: TGTGCCAGCAGCTTAAGACGAGCGGGTGAAAAACTGTTTTTT.

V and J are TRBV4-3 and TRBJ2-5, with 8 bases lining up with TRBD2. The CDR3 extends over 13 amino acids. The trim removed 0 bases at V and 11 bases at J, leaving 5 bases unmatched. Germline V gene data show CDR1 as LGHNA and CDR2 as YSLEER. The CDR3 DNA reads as TGCGCCAGCAGCCAAGATTTAGCGGGGAAGCAGTACTTC. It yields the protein CASSQDLAGKQYF.

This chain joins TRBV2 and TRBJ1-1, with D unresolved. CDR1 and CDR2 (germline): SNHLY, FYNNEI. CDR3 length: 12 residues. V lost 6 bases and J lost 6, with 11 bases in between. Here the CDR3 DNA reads TGTGCCAGCAGAGAGTTCGTGGCTGAAGCTTTCTTT. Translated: CASREFVAEAFF.

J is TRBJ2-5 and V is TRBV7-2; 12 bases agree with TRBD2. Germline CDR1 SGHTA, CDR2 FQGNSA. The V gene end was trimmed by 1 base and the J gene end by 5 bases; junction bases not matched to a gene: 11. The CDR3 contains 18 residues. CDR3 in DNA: TGTGCCAGCAGCTTAGTGTCTAGCGGGGGGGCCCATGATGAGACCCAGTACTTC. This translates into CASSLVSSGGAHDETQYF.

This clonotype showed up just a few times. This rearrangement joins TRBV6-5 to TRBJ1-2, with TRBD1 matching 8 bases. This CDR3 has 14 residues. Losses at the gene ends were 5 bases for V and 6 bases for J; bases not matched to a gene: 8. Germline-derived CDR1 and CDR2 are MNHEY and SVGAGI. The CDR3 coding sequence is TGTGCCAGCAGTCGATCCAGGGGGCTGGATGGCTACACCTTC. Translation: CASSRSRGLDGYTF.

The DNA of the CDR3 is TGTGCCAGCAGCTTAATGAGCGGGGGTCGAACAGATACGCAGTATTTT. Its protein product is CASSLMSGGRTDTQYF. The V call is TRBV7-2, the J call TRBJ2-3, with TRBD2 matching 8 bases. This CDR3 has 16 amino acids. The V segment lost 2 bases and the J segment 3 bases; nucleotides outside the gene matches: 7. CDR1 is SGHTA, CDR2 FQGNSA, per germline.

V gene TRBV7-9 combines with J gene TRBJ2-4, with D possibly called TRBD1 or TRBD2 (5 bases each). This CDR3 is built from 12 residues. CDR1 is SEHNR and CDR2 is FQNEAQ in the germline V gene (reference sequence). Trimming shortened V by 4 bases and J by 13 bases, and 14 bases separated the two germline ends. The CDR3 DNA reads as TGTGCCAGCAGCTCCCTTAAAGGGGAGCAGTACTTC. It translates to CASSSLKGEQYF.

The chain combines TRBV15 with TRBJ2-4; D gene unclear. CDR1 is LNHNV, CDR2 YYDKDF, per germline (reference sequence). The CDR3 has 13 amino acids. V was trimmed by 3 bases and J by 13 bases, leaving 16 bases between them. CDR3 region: CATSSPPFGEQYF. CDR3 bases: TGTGCCACCAGCAGCCCCCCTTTCGGTGAGCAGTACTTC.

CDR3 nucleotides: TGCGCCAGCAGCCAAGATCGGATAAGGATAAACTATGGCTACACCTTC. Translated, it gives CASSQDRIRINYGYTF. The rearrangement uses TRBV4-1 and TRBJ1-2; unclear D gene. Trimming stripped 0 bases from V and 2 bases from J, with 13 bases between. CDR3 length equals 16 residues. Germline CDR1 is MGHRA and CDR2 is YSYEKL.

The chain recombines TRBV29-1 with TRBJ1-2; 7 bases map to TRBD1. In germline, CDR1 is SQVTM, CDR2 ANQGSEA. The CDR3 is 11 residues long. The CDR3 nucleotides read TGCACTACGGGACAGAACTATGGCTACACCTTC. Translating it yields CTTGQNYGYTF. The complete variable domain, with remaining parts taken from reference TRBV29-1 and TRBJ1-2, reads SAVISQKPSRDICQRGTSLTIQCQVDSQVTMMFWYRQQPGQSLTLIATANQGSEATYESGFVIDKFPISRPNLTFSTLTVSNMSPEDSSIYLCTTGQNYGYTFGSGTRLTVV.

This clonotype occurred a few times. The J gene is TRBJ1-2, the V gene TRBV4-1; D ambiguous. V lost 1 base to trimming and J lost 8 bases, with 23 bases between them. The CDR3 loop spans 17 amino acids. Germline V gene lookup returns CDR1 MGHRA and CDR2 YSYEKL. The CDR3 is CASSQVQGAPVVAGYTF. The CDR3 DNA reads TGCGCCAGCAGCCAAGTCCAAGGAGCCCCGGTTGTAGCCGGCTACACCTTC.

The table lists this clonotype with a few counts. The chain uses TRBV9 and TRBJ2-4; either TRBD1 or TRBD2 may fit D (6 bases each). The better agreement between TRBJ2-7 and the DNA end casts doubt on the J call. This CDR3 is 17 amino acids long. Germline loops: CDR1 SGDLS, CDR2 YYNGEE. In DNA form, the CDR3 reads TGTGCCAGCAGCCCCCCCAGGGCAGGGGACTCCCTCTACGAGCAGTACTTC. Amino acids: CASSPPRAGDSLYEQYF.

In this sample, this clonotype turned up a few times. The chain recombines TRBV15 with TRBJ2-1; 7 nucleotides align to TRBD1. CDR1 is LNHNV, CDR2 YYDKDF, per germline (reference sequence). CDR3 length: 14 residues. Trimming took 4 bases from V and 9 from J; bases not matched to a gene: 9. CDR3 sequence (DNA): TGTGCCACCAGCACAGAATCAGGGGGACCTGAGCAGTTCTTC. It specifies CATSTESGGPEQFF. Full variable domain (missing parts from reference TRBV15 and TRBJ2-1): DAMVIQNPRYQVTQFGKPVTLSCSQTLNHNVMYWYQQKSSQAPKLLFHYYDKDFNNEADTPDNFQSRRPNTSFCFLDIRSPGLGDTAMYLCATSTESGGPEQFFGPGTRLTVL.

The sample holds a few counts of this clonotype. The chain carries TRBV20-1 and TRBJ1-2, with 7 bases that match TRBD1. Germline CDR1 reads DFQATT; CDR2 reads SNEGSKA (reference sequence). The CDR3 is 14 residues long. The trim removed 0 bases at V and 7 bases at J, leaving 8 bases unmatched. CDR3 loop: CSARDFGTATGYTF. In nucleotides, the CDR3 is TGCAGTGCTAGAGATTTTGGGACAGCCACTGGCTACACCTTC.

The CDR3 DNA reads TGCAGCGTTGTGGCGGCTAACACAGATACGCAGTATTTT. It encodes CSVVAANTDTQYF. The chain combines TRBV29-1 with TRBJ2-3; D gene unclear. The germline gives CDR1 SQVTM, CDR2 ANQGSEA. This CDR3 spans 13 amino acids. V lost 4 bases, J lost 2 bases, and 10 bases lay in between.

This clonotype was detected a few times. The CDR3 DNA reads as TGTGCCAGCAGCTTAGATAGATGGGACAATGAGCAGTTCTTC. It codes for CASSLDRWDNEQFF. The chain couples TRBV11-1 to TRBJ2-1, with unresolved D. Between the trimmed V and J ends, which lost 1 base and 5 bases, there was a span of 9 bases. This CDR3 has 14 amino acids. CDR1 is SGHAT, CDR2 FQDESV, per germline (reference sequence).